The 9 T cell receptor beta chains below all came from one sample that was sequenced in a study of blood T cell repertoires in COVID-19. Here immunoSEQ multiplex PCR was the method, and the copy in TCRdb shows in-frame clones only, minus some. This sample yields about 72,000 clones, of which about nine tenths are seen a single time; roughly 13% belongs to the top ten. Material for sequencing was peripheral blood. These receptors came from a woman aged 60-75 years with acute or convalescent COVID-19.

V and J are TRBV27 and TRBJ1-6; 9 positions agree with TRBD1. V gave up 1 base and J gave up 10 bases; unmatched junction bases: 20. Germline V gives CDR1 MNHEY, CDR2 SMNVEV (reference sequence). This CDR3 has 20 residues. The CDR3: CASSLYATGLGQGGGSPLHF. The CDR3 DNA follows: TGTGCCAGCAGTTTATACGCAACCGGACTGGGACAGGGCGGAGGGTCACCCCTCCACTTT.

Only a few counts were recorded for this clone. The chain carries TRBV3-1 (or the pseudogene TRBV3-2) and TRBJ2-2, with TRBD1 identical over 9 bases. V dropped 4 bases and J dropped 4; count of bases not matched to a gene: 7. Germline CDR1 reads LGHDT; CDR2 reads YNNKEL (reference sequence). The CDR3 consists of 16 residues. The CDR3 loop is CASSPPGQGGTGELFF. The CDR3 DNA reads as TGTGCCAGCAGCCCACCGGGACAGGGAGGCACCGGGGAGCTGTTTTTT.

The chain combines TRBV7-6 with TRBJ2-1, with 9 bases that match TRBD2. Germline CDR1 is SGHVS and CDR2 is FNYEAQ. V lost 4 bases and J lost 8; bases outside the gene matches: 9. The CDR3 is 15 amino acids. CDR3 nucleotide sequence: TGTGCCAGCAGCTGGCGGGGGGGCCCAGGGGATGAGCAGTTCTTC. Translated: CASSWRGGPGDEQFF. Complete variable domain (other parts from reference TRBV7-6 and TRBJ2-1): GAGVSQSPRYKVTKRGQDVALRCDPISGHVSLYWYRQALGQGPEFLTYFNYEAQQDKSGLPNDRFSAERPEGSISTLTIQRTEQRDSAMYRCASSWRGGPGDEQFFGPGTRLTVL.

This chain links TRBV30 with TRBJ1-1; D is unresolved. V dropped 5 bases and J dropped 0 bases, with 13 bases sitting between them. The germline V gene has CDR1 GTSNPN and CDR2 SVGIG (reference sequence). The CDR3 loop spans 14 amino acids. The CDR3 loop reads CAWRRDTVNTEAFF. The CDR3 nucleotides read TGTGCCTGGCGTCGAGACACCGTGAACACTGAAGCTTTCTTT.

The CDR3 reads CASSMRRDAGLDIQYF. CDR3 nucleotides: TGTGCCAGCAGCATGAGGCGTGACGCGGGGTTGGACATTCAGTACTTC. The V call is TRBV3-1 (or the pseudogene TRBV3-2), the J call TRBJ2-4; a possible D gene is TRBD2 (6 bases). Trimming removed 5 bases from V and 8 bases from J, with 22 bases in between. The CDR3 covers 16 residues. Germline values: CDR1 LGHDT, CDR2 YNNKEL (reference sequence).

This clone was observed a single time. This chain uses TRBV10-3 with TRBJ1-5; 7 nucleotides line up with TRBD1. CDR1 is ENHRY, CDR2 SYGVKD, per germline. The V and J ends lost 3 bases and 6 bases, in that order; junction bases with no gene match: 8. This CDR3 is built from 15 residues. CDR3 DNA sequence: TGTGCCATCAGTGATGGGACAGTCCTGGGTCAGCCCCAGCATTTT. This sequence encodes CAISDGTVLGQPQHF.

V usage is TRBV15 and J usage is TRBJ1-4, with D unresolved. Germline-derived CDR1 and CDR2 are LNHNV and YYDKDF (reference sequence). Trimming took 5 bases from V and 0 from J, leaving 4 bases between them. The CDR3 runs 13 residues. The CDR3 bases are TGTGCCACCAGCCAGACAACTAATGAAAAACTGTTTTTT. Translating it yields CATSQTTNEKLFF.

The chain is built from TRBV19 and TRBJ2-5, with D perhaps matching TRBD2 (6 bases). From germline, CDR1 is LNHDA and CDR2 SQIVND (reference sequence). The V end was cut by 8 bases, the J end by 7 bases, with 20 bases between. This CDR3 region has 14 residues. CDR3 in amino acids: CASRATGPGGTQYF. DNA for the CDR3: TGTGCCAGTCGCGCGACCGGGCCCGGGGGGACCCAGTACTTC.

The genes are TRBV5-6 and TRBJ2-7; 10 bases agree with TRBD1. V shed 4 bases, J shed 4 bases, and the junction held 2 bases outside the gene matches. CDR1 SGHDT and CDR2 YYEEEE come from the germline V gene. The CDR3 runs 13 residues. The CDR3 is CASSGQGGYEQYF. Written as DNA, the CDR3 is TGTGCCAGCAGCGGACAGGGGGGATACGAGCAGTACTTC.